The clone carrying this T cell receptor beta chain appeared many times. Its antigen is still unknown. The sample is drawn from a study of early T cells in non-severe SARS-CoV-2 infection. Study details: Chains were not paired, and sequencing was done on bulk RNA from unsorted whole blood.

General study points: Anti-spike CD8 responses were favored by VDJdb matching, which missed private and CD4 specificities.

cDNA molecules, individually, were tagged with unique molecular identifiers. TCRdb re-analysed the 5' RACE reads in MiXCR, keeping a single row per CDR3 protein. The repertoire consists of under 70,000 distinct CDR3 sequences, with about 9.9% occurring once and the leading ten covering about 3.8%. This CDR3 comprises 15 residues. Trimming took 2 bases from V and 4 from J, leaving 13 bases between them. Germline CDR1 is SGHVS and CDR2 is FNYEAQ. The chain recombines TRBV7-6 with TRBJ2-3, with D maybe TRBD2 (6 bases). This receptor was identified in an adult who was a healthcare worker with PCR-confirmed SARS-CoV-2 infection or an uninfected control (not recorded which). The source material was whole blood. CDR3 amino acids: CASSLSGSLADTQYF. The DNA for the CDR3 is TGTGCCAGCAGCTTATCCGGGAGTTTAGCAGATACGCAGTATTTT.